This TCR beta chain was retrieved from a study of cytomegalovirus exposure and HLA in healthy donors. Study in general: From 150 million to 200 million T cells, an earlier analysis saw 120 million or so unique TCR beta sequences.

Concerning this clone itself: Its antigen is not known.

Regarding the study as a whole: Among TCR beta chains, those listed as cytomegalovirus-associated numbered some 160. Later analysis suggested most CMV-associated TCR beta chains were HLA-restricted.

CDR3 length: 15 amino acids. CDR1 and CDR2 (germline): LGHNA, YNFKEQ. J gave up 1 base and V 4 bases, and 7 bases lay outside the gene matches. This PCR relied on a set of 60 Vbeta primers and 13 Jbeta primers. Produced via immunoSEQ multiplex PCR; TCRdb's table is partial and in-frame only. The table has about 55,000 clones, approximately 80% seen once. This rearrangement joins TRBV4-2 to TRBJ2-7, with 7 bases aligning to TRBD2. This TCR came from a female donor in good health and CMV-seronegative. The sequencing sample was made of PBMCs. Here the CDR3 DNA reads TGTGCCAGCAGCCCCCATAGCGGGCAATCCTACGAGCAGTACTTC. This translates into CASSPHSGQSYEQYF.